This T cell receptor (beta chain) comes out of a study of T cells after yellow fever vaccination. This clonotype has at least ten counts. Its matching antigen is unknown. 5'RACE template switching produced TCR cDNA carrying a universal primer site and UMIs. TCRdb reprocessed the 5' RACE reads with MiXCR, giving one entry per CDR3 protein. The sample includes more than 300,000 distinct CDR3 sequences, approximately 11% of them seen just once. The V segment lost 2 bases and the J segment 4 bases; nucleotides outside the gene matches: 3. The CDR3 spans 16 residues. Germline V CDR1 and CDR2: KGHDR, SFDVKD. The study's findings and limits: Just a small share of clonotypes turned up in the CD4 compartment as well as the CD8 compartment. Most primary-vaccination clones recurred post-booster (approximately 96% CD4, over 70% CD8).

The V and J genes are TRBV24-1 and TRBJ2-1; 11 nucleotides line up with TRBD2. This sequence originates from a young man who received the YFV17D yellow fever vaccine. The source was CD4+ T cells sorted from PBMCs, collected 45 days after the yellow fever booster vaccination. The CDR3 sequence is CATSDSGTSGYNEQFF. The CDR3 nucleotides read TGTGCCACCAGTGATTCCGGGACTAGCGGATACAATGAGCAGTTCTTC.